A selection of T cell receptor beta chains follows, all from one sample in a study of blood T cell repertoires in COVID-19. Profiled with immunoSEQ multiplex PCR; TCRdb holds only in-frame clones, not every one. In the table there are some 20,000 clones, roughly 85% of which are singletons. The sample was peripheral blood. All receptors come from a woman at least 80 years old with active or convalescent COVID-19. CDR3s include the opening cysteine and the closing phenylalanine or tryptophan. D genes are given only for firm matches. Clone sizes are given selectively: once, few, many, or a class where the clone is expanded.

abundance | d_gene | j_gene | v_gene | CDR3nt | CDR3aa
few | TRBD1 | TRBJ1-2 | TRBV10-1 | TGCGCCAGCAGTGCTAAACTCCAGGACAGGGGGCGTGAAGGCTATGGCTACACCTTC | CASSAKLQDRGREGYGYTF
- | TRBD2 | TRBJ2-5 | TRBV5-1 | TGCGCCAGCAGCTTGTCCCCTGCTAGCGCGGGGGGAGAGACCCAGTACTTC | CASSLSPASAGGETQYF
- | TRBD2 | TRBJ2-3 | TRBV28 | TGTGCCAGCAGGGGCACTAGCGGGGGGGCCTTTCTTCGTCAGTATTTT | CASRGTSGGAFLRQYF
- | - | TRBJ2-3 | TRBV11-1 | TGTGCCAGCAGCAGCCAGAGGTTCACAGATACGCAGTATTTT | CASSSQRFTDTQYF
- | TRBD2 | TRBJ2-2 | TRBV9 | TGTGCCAGCAGCGTAGCGGGGGGCACCGGGGAGCTGTTTTTT | CASSVAGGTGELFF
- | TRBD2 | TRBJ2-5 | TRBV5-4 | TGTGCCAGCAGCAGGGGACTAGCGGGAGAGGAGACCCAGTACTTC | CASSRGLAGEETQYF
- | - | TRBJ1-3 | TRBV5-1 | TGCGCCAGCAGCCGCCTAGGGGGTAATGGAAACACCATATATTTT | CASSRLGGNGNTIYF
few | - | TRBJ2-7 | TRBV23-1 | TGCGCCAGCGGCCATGGACATATCTACGAGCAGTACTTC | CASGHGHIYEQYF
- | TRBD2 | TRBJ2-1 | TRBV4-2 | TGTGCCAGCAGCCAAGGTACTAGCGGGGACAATGAGCAGTTCTTC | CASSQGTSGDNEQFF
- | - | TRBJ2-2 | TRBV7-6 | TGTGCCAGCAGCTTAGCCGGGACTCCGAACACCGGGGAGCTGTTTTTT | CASSLAGTPNTGELFF
- | - | TRBJ2-2 | TRBV24-1 | TGTGCCACCAGTGTCGGGTTCGAGCTGTTTTTT | CATSVGFELFF
once | - | TRBJ2-7 | TRBV7-8 | TGTGCCAGCAGCTTAGCCGAGCGGGCACTCTACGAGCAGTACTTC | CASSLAERALYEQYF
- | - | TRBJ1-4 | TRBV11-3 | TGTGCCAGCAGCTTACAGGGTATTGGTGAAAAACTGTTTTTT | CASSLQGIGEKLFF
- | - | TRBJ1-2 | TRBV18 | TGTGCCAGCTCACCGACAGACAGGAACTATGGCTACACCTTC | CASSPTDRNYGYTF
- | - | TRBJ1-4 | TRBV6-6 | TGTGCCAGCATCCCGAGGGATGCAACTAATGAAAAACTGTTTTTT | CASIPRDATNEKLFF
- | - | TRBJ1-2 | TRBV30 | TGTGCCTGGATCATGCCCGGGATCTTCTATGGCTACACCTTC | CAWIMPGIFYGYTF
- | - | TRBJ1-1 | TRBV12-3/TRBV12-4 | TGTGCCAGCGGCCCACAGGTGAACACTGAAGCTTTCTTT | CASGPQVNTEAFF
once | TRBD2 | TRBJ2-7 | TRBV7-2 | TGTGCCAGCAGCGCACTCCGGACTAGCGGGGGAACTATAACCTACGAGCAGTACTTC | CASSALRTSGGTITYEQYF
- | TRBD2 | TRBJ2-3 | TRBV10-3 | TGTGCCATCAGTGGACTAGCGGGGATTACAGATACGCAGTATTTT | CAISGLAGITDTQYF
- | - | TRBJ2-1 | TRBV6-4 | TGTGCCAGCAGTGAAATGGCAGGGATTGAGCAGTTCTTC | CASSEMAGIEQFF
- | - | TRBJ1-5 | TRBV2 | TGTGCCAGCAGTGAAGGACAGGCCCAGCCCCAGCATTTT | CASSEGQAQPQHF
- | TRBD1 | TRBJ1-6 | TRBV27 | TGTGCCAGCAATATACAGGGGCCCAATTCACCCCTCCACTTT | CASNIQGPNSPLHF
- | TRBD1 | TRBJ1-3 | TRBV5-4 | TGTGCCAGCAGTCGACAGGGGGCGCCGGGAAACACCATATATTTT | CASSRQGAPGNTIYF
few | - | TRBJ1-2 | TRBV11-3 | TGTGCCAGCAGCTTAGGTACCGCGGGGAGGCCAGGAAATGGCTACACCTTC | CASSLGTAGRPGNGYTF
- | - | TRBJ2-7 | TRBV18 | TGTGCCAGCTCACAGATGGGTGGGGCGGAGTACGAGCAGTACTTC | CASSQMGGAEYEQYF
- | - | TRBJ1-5 | TRBV19 | TGTGCCAGTAGTGGCCAGTATAGCAATCAGCCCCAGCATTTT | CASSGQYSNQPQHF
- | TRBD1 | TRBJ1-6 | TRBV30 | TGTGCCTGGAGTGCCCGAGGGACAGGGATAACAACCGCTAATTCACCCCTCCACTTT | CAWSARGTGITTANSPLHF
- | TRBD1 | TRBJ2-1 | TRBV9 | TGTGCCAGCAGCGTTTCCGGGACAGGGTACCATGAGCAGTTCTTC | CASSVSGTGYHEQFF
few | - | TRBJ2-2 | TRBV7-6 | TGTGCCAGCAGCTTCTGGTCACAGGGAACGGGGGAGCTGTTTTTT | CASSFWSQGTGELFF
- | TRBD1 | TRBJ2-1 | TRBV7-3 | TGTGCCAGCAGCTTAAATCAGAGGGGGACAGGGAATAACAATGAGCAGTTCTTC | CASSLNQRGTGNNNEQFF
once | - | TRBJ2-1 | TRBV7-9 | TGTGCCAGCTATTCAGGGTTCCCGTACTCCTACAATGAGCAGTTCTTC | CASYSGFPYSYNEQFF
- | - | TRBJ1-6 | TRBV4-1 | TGCGCCAGCAGCCAAGCAGGCAATAATTCACCCCTCCACTTT | CASSQAGNNSPLHF
- | TRBD1 | TRBJ2-2 | TRBV14 | TGTGCCAGCAGCCCCTGGACAGGGATCGGGGAGCTGTTTTTT | CASSPWTGIGELFF
- | - | TRBJ2-7 | TRBV10-3 | TGTGCCATCAGGGGCCTTAGTGTCTCCTACGAGCAGTACTTC | CAIRGLSVSYEQYF
- | - | TRBJ2-7 | TRBV30 | TGTGCCTGGAGTGTCCCACGGGGTACTAGCTCCTACGAGCAGTACTTC | CAWSVPRGTSSYEQYF
- | TRBD2 | TRBJ2-3 | TRBV18 | TGTGCCAGCTCACCTCGGCGGGAGAGGGGAGATACGCAGTATTTT | CASSPRRERGDTQYF
- | TRBD1 | TRBJ1-3 | TRBV5-4 | TGTGCCAGCAGCCGACGACAGGGGGCGGGAGGAAACACCATATATTTT | CASSRRQGAGGNTIYF
few | TRBD2 | TRBJ2-1 | TRBV19 | TGTGCCAGTAGTATACTAGCGGGAGTTTCCAATGAGCAGTTCTTC | CASSILAGVSNEQFF